This record looks at one T cell receptor beta chain sequence and its context. The antigen this receptor binds is unknown. The input lacks base qualities; no much larger clone sits a single base away. These data originate in a study of blood T cell repertoires in COVID-19 (dated by TCRdb to about 2020). Regarding the complete study: Samples covering the acute and convalescent phases of COVID-19 were provided by collaborators in the United States, Italy and Spain. Where available, HLA class I and class II types were obtained from metadata supplied by the sample provider rather than from assay-based typing. Deeply sampled blood TCRbeta repertoires from subjects exposed to, actively infected with, or recovered from COVID-19 were included in the dataset. The samples were drawn from two sources: the first 160 participants of the ongoing ImmuneRACE study, and fewer than 1,500 subjects contributed by 6 global collaborators. The repertoires were released in a freely available public database meant as a resource for research on the immune response to SARS-CoV-2. Sample metadata almost always included a de-identified subject ID, COVID-19 status, age in years and sex. The prospective study material was composed of cDNA or gDNA derived from T cells, B-cell-depleted T cells, or PBMCs.

The immunoSEQ Assay, a bias-controlled multiplex PCR, was used to amplify TCRbeta CDR3 regions from genomic DNA. As for how the authors treated the data: The number of nucleated cells in each sample was estimated from the amplification of reference gene primers within the assay. Sequence reads were collapsed and filtered to measure the absolute abundance of every unique TCRbeta CDR3 rearrangement. Productive Simpson clonality was computed per sample as the square root of Simpson's diversity index over productive rearrangements. The table comes from immuneACCESS by way of TCRdb, which keeps in-frame sequences with V and J called. Part of the clones is missing from these tables; in studies checked, under half for an unresolved V gene and the rest for unknown reasons. The V and J calls and the clone size are those of that table, but D and trimming were determined from the DNA. A total of around 190,000 clones appear in this sample, 85% to 90% of them only once. The ten largest make up around 21% of the sample.

Collaborating institutions collected whole blood in K2EDTA tubes following their own protocols. Collaborator samples were shipped for TCRbeta analysis as frozen whole blood, isolated PBMCs, or DNA extracted from either sample type. According to the germline V gene, CDR1 reads KGHSH and CDR2 reads LQKENI. Including the terminal cysteine and phenylalanine, the CDR3 comprises 13 residues. Of all the DNA, just the CDR3 is kept, 39 bases in frame from base 1. At the junction V is shortened by 3 bases and J by 7 bases; bases outside the gene matches: 3. Points the paper makes about the study in general: The amount of clinical and demographic metadata varied by source and participant and was provided uncurated.

Here the chain combines TRBV18 and TRBJ1-2; 9 junctional bases match TRBD1. The sample taken for sequencing was peripheral blood. The receptor was isolated from a man aged 70 or older with active or convalescent COVID-19. The CDR3 region: CASSPGQGVGYTF. The DNA sequence reads TGTGCCAGCTCACCGGGACAGGGAGTTGGCTACACCTTC. Joined to the reference TRBV18 and TRBJ1-2 proteins, this CDR3 gives the full variable domain: NAGVMQNPRHLVRRRGQEARLRCSPMKGHSHVYWYRQLPEEGLKFMVYLQKENIIDESGMPKERFSAEFPKEGPSILRIQQVVRGDSAAYFCASSPGQGVGYTFGSGTRLTVV.